The 6 T cell receptor beta chains below come from one sample, sequenced in a study of spatial heterogeneity in lung cancer. The antigens these receptors bind are not known. Time point reported: sample taken at primary tumor resection. MiXCR, applied by TCRdb to the 5' RACE reads, yields one record per CDR3 protein. The repertoire has about 2,200 distinct CDR3 sequences, about 35% of them found once; the top ten carry about 26%. Study results and caveats: Counts of expanded intratumoral alpha and beta TCRs tracked tumor mutation counts.

The source material was lung tumor tissue, sampled at surgery. The receptors were gathered from a male donor with early-stage non-small cell lung cancer.

V usage is TRBV14 and J usage is TRBJ2-7; D may be TRBD2 (5 bases). Germline V gene sequence: CDR1 SGHDN, CDR2 FVKESK. V was trimmed by 4 bases and J by 2 bases, leaving 12 bases between them. The CDR3 runs 14 residues. The CDR3 loop reads CASSPRSGPYEQYF. CDR3 nucleotides: TGTGCCAGCAGCCCCCGAAGCGGTCCCTACGAGCAGTACTTC.

This clonotype was recorded many times. The rearrangement links TRBV12-3 or TRBV12-4 to TRBJ2-1, with 7 bases aligning to TRBD2. This CDR3 has 16 amino acids. The V gene end was trimmed by 1 base and the J gene end by 5 bases; junction bases not matched to a gene: 8. CDR3 amino acids: CASSLDVASGNNEQFF. The DNA of the CDR3 is TGTGCCAGCAGTTTAGATGTGGCTAGCGGTAACAATGAGCAGTTCTTC.

By share of the sample, this clonotype is medium-sized. The chain joins TRBV5-4 to TRBJ2-2, with a possible D match to TRBD1 (6 bases). CDR1 SGHNT and CDR2 YYREEE come from the germline V gene (reference sequence). Between the trimmed V and J ends, which lost 7 bases and 5 bases, there was a span of 18 bases. This CDR3 is built from 15 residues. The CDR3 spells CASQYRAGGTGELFF. As DNA, the CDR3 is TGTGCCAGCCAATACAGGGCCGGTGGGACCGGGGAGCTGTTTTTT. Using reference TRBV5-4 and TRBJ2-2 for the parts outside the CDR3, the full variable domain is ETGVTQSPTHLIKTRGQQVTLRCSSQSGHNTVSWYQQALGQGPQFIFQYYREEENGRGNFPPRFSGLQFPNYSSELNVNALELDDSALYLCASQYRAGGTGELFFGEGSRLTVL.

The gene calls are TRBV3-1 and TRBJ2-1; D not certain. The germline CDR1 and CDR2 sequences are LGHDT and YNNKEL (reference sequence). The germline V and J ends were trimmed by 4 bases and 7 bases, with 11 bases remaining between them. This CDR3 comprises 13 residues. DNA of the CDR3: TGTGCCAGCAGCCCCTGGAGTCCGAATGAGCAGTTCTTC. It codes for CASSPWSPNEQFF.

There are a few counts of this clonotype. This chain connects TRBV5-1 to TRBJ1-4; 7 positions agree with TRBD1. The V and J ends lost 0 bases and 1 base, in that order; junction bases with no gene match: 9. This CDR3 is 18 amino acids long. Looked up from germline, CDR1 is SGHRS and CDR2 is YFSETQ. The CDR3 sequence is CASSLGRQGAVTNEKLFF. The CDR3 DNA sequence: TGCGCCAGCAGCTTGGGGAGACAGGGTGCCGTAACTAATGAAAAACTGTTTTTT.

In DNA form, the CDR3 reads TGTGCCACCAGCAGAGACAGACTCCCAGATACGCAGTATTTT. It yields the protein CATSRDRLPDTQYF. This chain uses TRBV15 with TRBJ2-3; no firm D call. The CDR3 has 14 amino acids. The germline V gene encodes CDR1 LNHNV and CDR2 YYDKDF (reference sequence). Trimming stripped 0 bases from V and 4 bases from J, with 8 bases between.